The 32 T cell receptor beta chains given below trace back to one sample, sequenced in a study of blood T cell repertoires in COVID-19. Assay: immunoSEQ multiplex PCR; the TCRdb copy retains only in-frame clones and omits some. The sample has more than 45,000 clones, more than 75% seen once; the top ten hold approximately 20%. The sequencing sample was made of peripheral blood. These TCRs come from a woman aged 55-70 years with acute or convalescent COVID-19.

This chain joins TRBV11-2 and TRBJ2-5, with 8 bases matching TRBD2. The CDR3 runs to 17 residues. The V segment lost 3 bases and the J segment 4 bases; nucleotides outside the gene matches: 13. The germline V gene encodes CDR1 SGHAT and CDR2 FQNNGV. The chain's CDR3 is CASSFREGKAGGETQYF. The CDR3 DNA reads TGTGCCAGCAGCTTCAGAGAGGGAAAGGCGGGGGGAGAGACCCAGTACTTC.

The CDR3 region is CASSTRDNLYNEQFF. In nucleotides, the CDR3 is TGTGCCAGCAGTACCCGGGACAACTTATACAATGAGCAGTTCTTC. The chain recombines TRBV6-5 with TRBJ2-1; TRBD1 might be the D (6 bases). The CDR3 totals 15 residues. From germline, CDR1 is MNHEY and CDR2 SVGAGI. Trimming cost V 5 bases and J 4 bases, with 15 bases left between them.

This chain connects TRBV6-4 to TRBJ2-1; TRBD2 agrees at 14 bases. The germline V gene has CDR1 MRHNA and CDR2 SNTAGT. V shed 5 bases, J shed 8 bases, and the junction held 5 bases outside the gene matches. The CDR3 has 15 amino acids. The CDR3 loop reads CASSPTSGGADEQFF. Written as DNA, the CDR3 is TGTGCCAGCAGTCCGACTAGCGGGGGGGCAGATGAGCAGTTCTTC.

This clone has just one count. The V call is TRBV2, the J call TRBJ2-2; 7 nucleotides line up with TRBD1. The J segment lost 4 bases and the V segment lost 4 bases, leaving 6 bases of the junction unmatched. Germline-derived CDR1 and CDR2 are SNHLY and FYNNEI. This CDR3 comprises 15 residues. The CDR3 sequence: CASSARQGGTGELFF. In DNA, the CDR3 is TGTGCCAGCAGTGCCCGACAGGGCGGCACCGGGGAGCTGTTTTTT. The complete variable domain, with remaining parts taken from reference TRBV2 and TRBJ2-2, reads EPEVTQTPSHQVTQMGQEVILRCVPISNHLYFYWYRQILGQKVEFLVSFYNNEISEKSEIFDDQFSVERPDGSNFTLKIRSTKLEDSAMYFCASSARQGGTGELFFGEGSRLTVL.

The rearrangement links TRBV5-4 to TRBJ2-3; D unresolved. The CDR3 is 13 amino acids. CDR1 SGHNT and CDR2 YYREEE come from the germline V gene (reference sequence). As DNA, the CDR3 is TGTGCGATCTCCGTGCCAGGCACAGATACGCAGTATTTT. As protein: CAISVPGTDTQYF.

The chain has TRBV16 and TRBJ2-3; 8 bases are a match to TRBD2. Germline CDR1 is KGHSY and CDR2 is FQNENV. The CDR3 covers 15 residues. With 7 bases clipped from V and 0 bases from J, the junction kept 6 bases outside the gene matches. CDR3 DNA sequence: TGTGCCAGCACCGATCGGGGGGGCAGCACAGATACGCAGTATTTT. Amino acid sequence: CASTDRGGSTDTQYF.

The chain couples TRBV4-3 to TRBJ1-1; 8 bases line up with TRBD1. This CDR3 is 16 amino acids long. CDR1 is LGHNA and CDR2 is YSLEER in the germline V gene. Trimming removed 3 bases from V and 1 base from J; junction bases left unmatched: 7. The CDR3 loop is CASSHLGGQENTEAFF. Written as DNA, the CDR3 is TGCGCCAGCAGCCACCTCGGGGGACAGGAGAACACTGAAGCTTTCTTT.

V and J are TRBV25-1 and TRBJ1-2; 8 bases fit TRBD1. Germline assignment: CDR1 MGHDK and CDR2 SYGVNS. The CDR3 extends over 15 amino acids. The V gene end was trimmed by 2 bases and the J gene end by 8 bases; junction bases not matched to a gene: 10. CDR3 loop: CASSETGGGYRGYTF. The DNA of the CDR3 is TGTGCCAGCAGTGAAACAGGGGGTGGTTATAGGGGCTACACCTTC.

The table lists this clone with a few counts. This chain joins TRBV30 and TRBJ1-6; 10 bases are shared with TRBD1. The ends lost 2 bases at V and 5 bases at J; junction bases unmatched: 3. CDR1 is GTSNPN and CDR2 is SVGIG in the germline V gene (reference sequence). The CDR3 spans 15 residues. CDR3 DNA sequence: TGTGCCTGGAGTCCGGGACAGGGGCATAATTCACCCCTCCACTTT. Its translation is CAWSPGQGHNSPLHF.

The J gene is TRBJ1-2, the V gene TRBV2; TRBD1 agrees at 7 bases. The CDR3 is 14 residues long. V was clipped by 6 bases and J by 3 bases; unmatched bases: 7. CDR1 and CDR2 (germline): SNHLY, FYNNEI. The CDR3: CASSPGQIYYGYTF. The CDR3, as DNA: TGTGCCAGCAGCCCGGGACAGATTTACTATGGCTACACCTTC.

Here the CDR3 DNA reads TGTGCCAGCAGAGGTCCCGGGAGTACCGGGGAGCTGTTTTTT. The encoded protein is CASRGPGSTGELFF. V gene TRBV11-3 combines with J gene TRBJ2-2; TRBD2 is a possible D gene (6 bases). Looked up from germline, CDR1 is SGHNT and CDR2 is YENEEA. The CDR3 is made up of 14 amino acids. With 6 bases removed from V and 5 bases from J, the gap between germline ends came to 13 bases.

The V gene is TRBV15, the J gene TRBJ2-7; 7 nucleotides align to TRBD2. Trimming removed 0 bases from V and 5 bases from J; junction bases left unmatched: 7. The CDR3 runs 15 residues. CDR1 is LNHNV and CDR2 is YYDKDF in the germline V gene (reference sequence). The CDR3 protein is CATSRDLGGSDEQYF. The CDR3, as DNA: TGTGCCACCAGCAGAGATCTCGGGGGGTCCGACGAGCAGTACTTC.

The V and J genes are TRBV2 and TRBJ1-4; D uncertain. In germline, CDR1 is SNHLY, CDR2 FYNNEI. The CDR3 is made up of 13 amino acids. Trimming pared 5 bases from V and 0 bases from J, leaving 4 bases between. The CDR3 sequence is CASSYATNEKLFF. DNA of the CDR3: TGTGCCAGCAGTTATGCAACTAATGAAAAACTGTTTTTT.

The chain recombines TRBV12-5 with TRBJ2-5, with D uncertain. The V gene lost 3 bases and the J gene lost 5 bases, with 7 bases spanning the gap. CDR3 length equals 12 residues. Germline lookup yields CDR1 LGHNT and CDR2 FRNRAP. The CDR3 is CASGFDLETQYF. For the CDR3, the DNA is TGTGCTAGTGGTTTTGACTTGGAGACCCAGTACTTC.

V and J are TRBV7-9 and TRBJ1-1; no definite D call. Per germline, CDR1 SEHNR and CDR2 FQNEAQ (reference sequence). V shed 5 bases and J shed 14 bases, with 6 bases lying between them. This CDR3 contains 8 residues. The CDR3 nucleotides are TGTGCCAGCAGCCCGAGGTTCTTT. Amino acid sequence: CASSPRFF.

DNA of the CDR3: TGCAGCGTTGAGTACAGGGTGGGAGGCTACACCTTC. Translation: CSVEYRVGGYTF. This chain uses TRBV29-1 with TRBJ1-2; TRBD1 might be the D (6 bases). V lost 3 bases, J lost 8 bases, and 13 bases lay in between. The germline gives CDR1 SQVTM, CDR2 ANQGSEA. The CDR3 runs to 12 residues.

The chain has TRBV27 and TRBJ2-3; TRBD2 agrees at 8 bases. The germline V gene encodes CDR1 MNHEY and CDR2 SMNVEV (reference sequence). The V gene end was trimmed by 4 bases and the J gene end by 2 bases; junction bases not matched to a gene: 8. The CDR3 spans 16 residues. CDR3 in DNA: TGTGCCAGCAGTTCTCTCAGCGGGGGAGTCACAGATACGCAGTATTTT. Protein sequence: CASSSLSGGVTDTQYF.

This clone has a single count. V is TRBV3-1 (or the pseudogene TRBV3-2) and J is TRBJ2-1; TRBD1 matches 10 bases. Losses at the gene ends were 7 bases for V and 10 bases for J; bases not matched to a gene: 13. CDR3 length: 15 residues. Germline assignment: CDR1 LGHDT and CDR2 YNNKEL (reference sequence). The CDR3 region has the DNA TGTGCCAGCACCTCCGGGACAGGGGCTTGGGGGGAGCAGTTCTTC. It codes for CASTSGTGAWGEQFF.

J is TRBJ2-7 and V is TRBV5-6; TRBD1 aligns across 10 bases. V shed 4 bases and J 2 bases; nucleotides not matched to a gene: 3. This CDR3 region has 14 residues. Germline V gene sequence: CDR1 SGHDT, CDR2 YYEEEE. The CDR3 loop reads CASSPGTGAYEQYF. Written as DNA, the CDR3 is TGTGCCAGCAGCCCCGGGACAGGGGCCTACGAGCAGTACTTC.

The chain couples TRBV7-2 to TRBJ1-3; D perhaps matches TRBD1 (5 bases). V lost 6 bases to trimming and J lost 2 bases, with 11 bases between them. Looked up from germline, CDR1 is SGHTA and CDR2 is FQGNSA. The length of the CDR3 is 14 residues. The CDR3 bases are TGTGCCAGCAGATTTCAGGGTCCTGGAAACACCATATATTTT. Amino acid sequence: CASRFQGPGNTIYF.

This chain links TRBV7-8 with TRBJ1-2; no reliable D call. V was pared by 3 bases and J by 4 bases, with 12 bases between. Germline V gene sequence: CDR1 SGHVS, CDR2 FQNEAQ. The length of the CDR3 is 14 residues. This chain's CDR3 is CASSLGQQLYGYTF. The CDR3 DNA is TGTGCCAGCAGCTTGGGCCAGCAACTCTATGGCTACACCTTC.

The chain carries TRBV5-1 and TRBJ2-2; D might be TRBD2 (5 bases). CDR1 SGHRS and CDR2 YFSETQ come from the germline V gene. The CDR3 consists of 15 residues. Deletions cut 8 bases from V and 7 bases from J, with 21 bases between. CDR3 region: CASTSGPGYVGELFF. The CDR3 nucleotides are TGCGCCAGTACGTCAGGACCGGGGTATGTCGGGGAGCTGTTTTTT.

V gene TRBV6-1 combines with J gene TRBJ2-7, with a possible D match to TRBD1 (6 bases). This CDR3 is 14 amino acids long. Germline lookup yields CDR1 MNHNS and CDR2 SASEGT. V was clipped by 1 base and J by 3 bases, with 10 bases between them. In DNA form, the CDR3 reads TGTGCCAGCAGTGAAGAACCCAGGGGCTACGAGCAGTACTTC. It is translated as CASSEEPRGYEQYF.

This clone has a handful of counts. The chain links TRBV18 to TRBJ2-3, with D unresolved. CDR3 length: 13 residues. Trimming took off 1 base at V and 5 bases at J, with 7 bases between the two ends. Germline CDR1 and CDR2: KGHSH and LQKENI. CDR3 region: CASSPRGLDTQYF. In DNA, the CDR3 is TGTGCCAGCTCACCACGAGGTTTAGATACGCAGTATTTT.

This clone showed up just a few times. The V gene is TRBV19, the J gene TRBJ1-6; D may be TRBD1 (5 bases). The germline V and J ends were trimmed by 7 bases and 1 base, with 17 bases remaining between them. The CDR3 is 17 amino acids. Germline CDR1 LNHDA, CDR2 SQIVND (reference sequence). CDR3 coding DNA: TGTGCCAGTACCTCCCTCGGGGGTGGATCCTATAATTCACCCCTCCACTTT. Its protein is CASTSLGGGSYNSPLHF.

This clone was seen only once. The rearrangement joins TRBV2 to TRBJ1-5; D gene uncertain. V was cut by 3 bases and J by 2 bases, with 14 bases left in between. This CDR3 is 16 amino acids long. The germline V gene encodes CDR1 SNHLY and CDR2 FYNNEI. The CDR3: CASSEGLTNGNQPQHF. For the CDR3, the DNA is TGTGCCAGCAGTGAGGGCTTAACCAACGGCAATCAGCCCCAGCATTTT. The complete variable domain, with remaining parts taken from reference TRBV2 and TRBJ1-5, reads EPEVTQTPSHQVTQMGQEVILRCVPISNHLYFYWYRQILGQKVEFLVSFYNNEISEKSEIFDDQFSVERPDGSNFTLKIRSTKLEDSAMYFCASSEGLTNGNQPQHFGDGTRLSIL.

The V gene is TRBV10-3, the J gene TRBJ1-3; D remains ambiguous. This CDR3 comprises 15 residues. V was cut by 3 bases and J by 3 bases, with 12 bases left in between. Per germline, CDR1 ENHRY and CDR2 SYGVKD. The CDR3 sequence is CAISEGGAGGNTIYF. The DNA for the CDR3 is TGTGCCATCAGTGAAGGAGGAGCCGGTGGAAACACCATATATTTT.

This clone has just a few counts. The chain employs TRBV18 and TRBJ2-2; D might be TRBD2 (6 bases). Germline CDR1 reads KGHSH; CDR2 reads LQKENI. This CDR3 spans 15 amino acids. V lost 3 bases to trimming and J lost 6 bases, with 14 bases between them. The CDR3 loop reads CASSPIPGVAGELFF. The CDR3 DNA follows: TGTGCCAGCTCACCGATACCGGGGGTGGCCGGGGAGCTGTTTTTT.

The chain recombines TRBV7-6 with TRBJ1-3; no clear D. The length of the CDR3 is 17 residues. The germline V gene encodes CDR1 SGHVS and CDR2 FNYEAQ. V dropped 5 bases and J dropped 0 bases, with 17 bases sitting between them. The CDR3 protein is CASSPYVEGDSGNTIYF. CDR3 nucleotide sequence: TGTGCCAGCAGCCCGTATGTGGAGGGAGACTCTGGAAACACCATATATTTT.

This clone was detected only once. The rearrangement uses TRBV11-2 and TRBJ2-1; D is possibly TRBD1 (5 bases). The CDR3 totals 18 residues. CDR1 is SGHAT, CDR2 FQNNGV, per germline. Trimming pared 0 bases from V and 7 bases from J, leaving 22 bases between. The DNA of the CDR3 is TGTGCCAGCAGCTTAGATCCGGTATTAGGGGTTGGGGTAAATGAGCAGTTCTTC. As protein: CASSLDPVLGVGVNEQFF.

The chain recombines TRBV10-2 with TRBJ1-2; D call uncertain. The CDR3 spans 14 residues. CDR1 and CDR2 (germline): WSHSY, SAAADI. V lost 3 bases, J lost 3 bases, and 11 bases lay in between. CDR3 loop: CASSDSVTHYGYTF. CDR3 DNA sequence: TGCGCCAGCAGTGACAGTGTTACCCACTATGGCTACACCTTC.

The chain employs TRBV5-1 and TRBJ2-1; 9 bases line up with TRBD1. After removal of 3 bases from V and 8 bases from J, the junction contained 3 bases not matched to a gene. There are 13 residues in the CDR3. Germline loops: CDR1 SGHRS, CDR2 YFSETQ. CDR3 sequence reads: CASSWTGEDEQFF. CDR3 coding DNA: TGCGCCAGCAGCTGGACAGGGGAGGATGAGCAGTTCTTC.